The table lists the clone carrying this T cell receptor (beta chain) with a count of one. Antigen specificity is unknown. The J segment lost 8 bases and the V segment lost 3 bases, leaving 13 bases of the junction unmatched. Germline V CDR1 and CDR2: SNHLY, FYNNEI. The CDR3 runs to 17 residues. The 5'RACE template-switching step produced TCR cDNA and added a universal primer site and UMIs. In TCRdb, the 5' RACE reads were re-called with MiXCR into one record per CDR3 protein. The sample lists 95,000 to 150,000 distinct CDR3 sequences; 13% to 15% were seen once. This record belongs to a study of T cells after yellow fever vaccination. Study-wide points: Among primary-vaccination clones, most reappeared after the booster, at just under 98% for CD4 and 85% to 90% for CD8.

The rearrangement uses TRBV2 and TRBJ1-6; 7 nucleotides agree with TRBD1. Sample: CD8+ T cells sorted from PBMCs, taken 5 days after the yellow fever booster vaccination. The source is a man between 18 and 35 years old who received the YFV17D yellow fever vaccine. The CDR3 coding sequence is TGTGCCAGCAGTGATTACGGCGGCAGGGGGGGGTATTCACCCCTCCACTTT. Its translation is CASSDYGGRGGYSPLHF.